This T cell receptor (beta chain) was recorded in a study of control samples from healthy donors and cancer patients. Trimming removed 7 bases at V and 3 bases at J, with 22 bases between. Per the germline V gene, CDR1 is SGHRS and CDR2 is YFSETQ. The CDR3 sequence is 16 residues long. Clones were read by immunoSEQ multiplex PCR, and TCRdb kept only the in-frame ones, dropping some. Among 75,000 to 100,000 clones listed, roughly 89% were seen once. This clone was seen once. The receptor was isolated from a man aged 50 to 60 in good health. J is TRBJ1-1 and V is TRBV5-1, with D uncertain. Sequencing used blood. In DNA, the CDR3 is TGCGCCAGCGCTCCCCAAGCCCTCAGTTTGGACACTGAAGCTTTCTTT. Translating it yields CASAPQALSLDTEAFF.